Listed below are T cell receptor beta chains from one sample, sequenced in a study of Ad26.COV2.S vaccination and SARS-CoV-2 variants. The method was immunoSEQ multiplex PCR; TCRdb's version includes in-frame clones alone and lacks a portion of them. The sample shows some 350,000 clones, roughly 90% of them seen only once. Sequencing used peripheral blood, obtained in a trial of Ad26.COV2.S vaccine versus placebo. The receptors were sampled from a person between 18 and 65 years old who received the Ad26.COV2.S COVID-19 vaccine or a placebo. CDR3s include the opening cysteine and the closing phenylalanine or tryptophan. A D gene is named only where the DNA matches it firmly. Clone size appears in some rows only: once, few, many, or a class for an expanded clone.

cdr3_nt: TGCGCCAGCAGCCAAGCGGCCGGGAATCAGCCCCAGCATTTT
cdr3_aa: CASSQAAGNQPQHF
d_call: -
clone_size: -
v_call: TRBV4-1
j_call: TRBJ1-5

cdr3_nt: TGTGCCATCAGCCCGGGACAGGGGAACACTGAAGCTTTCTTT
cdr3_aa: CAISPGQGNTEAFF
d_call: TRBD1
clone_size: once
v_call: TRBV10-3
j_call: TRBJ1-1

cdr3_nt: TGTGCCACCACCAGTAGCGGGAGGGCGGGCAATGAGCAGTTCTTC
cdr3_aa: CATTSSGRAGNEQFF
d_call: TRBD2
clone_size: -
v_call: TRBV2
j_call: TRBJ2-1

cdr3_nt: TGTGCCAGCAGTGAGAAGCCAACGACAGGGACCGGTGGTAATGAGCAGTTCTTC
cdr3_aa: CASSEKPTTGTGGNEQFF
d_call: TRBD1
clone_size: -
v_call: TRBV6-4
j_call: TRBJ2-1

cdr3_nt: TGTGCCAGCAGCCCCGATCCCAACGTCAGGGGTACTGAAGCTTTCTTT
cdr3_aa: CASSPDPNVRGTEAFF
d_call: -
clone_size: -
v_call: TRBV5-5
j_call: TRBJ1-1

cdr3_nt: TGCGCCAGCAGCCTCGAGGGCACTGAAGCTTTCTTT
cdr3_aa: CASSLEGTEAFF
d_call: -
clone_size: -
v_call: TRBV5-1
j_call: TRBJ1-1

cdr3_nt: TGTGCCAGCAGCCAACGACAGGGCGGAGTGGAGACCCAGTACTTC
cdr3_aa: CASSQRQGGVETQYF
d_call: TRBD1
clone_size: once
v_call: TRBV13
j_call: TRBJ2-5

cdr3_nt: TGTGCCAGTAGTTTGGGACACCAATTAACCGGGGAGCTGTTTTTT
cdr3_aa: CASSLGHQLTGELFF
d_call: -
clone_size: -
v_call: TRBV19
j_call: TRBJ2-2

cdr3_nt: TGTGCCACCAGCGACCGGAAGGTGGAGGGCTACACCTTC
cdr3_aa: CATSDRKVEGYTF
d_call: -
clone_size: -
v_call: TRBV15
j_call: TRBJ1-2

cdr3_nt: TGTGCCAACTCCAAGCGGGGCCTCACAGATACGCAGTATTTT
cdr3_aa: CANSKRGLTDTQYF
d_call: TRBD2
clone_size: -
v_call: TRBV6-5
j_call: TRBJ2-3

cdr3_nt: TGTGCCAGCAGCTTACGGGACAGCGCCAATTCACCCCTCCACTTT
cdr3_aa: CASSLRDSANSPLHF
d_call: TRBD1
clone_size: -
v_call: TRBV9
j_call: TRBJ1-6

cdr3_nt: TGTGCCAGCAGCTTAGTTCCTCGGAACACCGGGGAGCTGTTTTTT
cdr3_aa: CASSLVPRNTGELFF
d_call: -
clone_size: -
v_call: TRBV11-2
j_call: TRBJ2-2

cdr3_nt: TGCGCCAGCAGCCAAGAAGGGGGCGGGGCCTACAATGAGCAGTTCTTC
cdr3_aa: CASSQEGGGAYNEQFF
d_call: -
clone_size: -
v_call: TRBV4-1
j_call: TRBJ2-1

cdr3_nt: TGTGCCAGTAGTATTACCGGGACAGGACTTCAGCCCCAGCATTTT
cdr3_aa: CASSITGTGLQPQHF
d_call: TRBD1
clone_size: -
v_call: TRBV19
j_call: TRBJ1-5

cdr3_nt: TGTGCCAGCAAGGGGCAGGGTAATTCACCCCTCCACTTT
cdr3_aa: CASKGQGNSPLHF
d_call: -
clone_size: few
v_call: TRBV25-1
j_call: TRBJ1-6

cdr3_nt: TGTGCCAGCAACCCCCCGAATCAGCCCCAGCATTTT
cdr3_aa: CASNPPNQPQHF
d_call: -
clone_size: -
v_call: TRBV12-3/TRBV12-4
j_call: TRBJ1-5

cdr3_nt: TGTGCCAGCAGCTCCTCTTTAATACCGGCCAAAAACATTCAGTACTTC
cdr3_aa: CASSSSLIPAKNIQYF
d_call: -
clone_size: -
v_call: TRBV7-9
j_call: TRBJ2-4

cdr3_nt: TGTGCCAGCAGCCAAGTCATTCCGGGACAGGGACGTTGCGGTGAAAAACTGTTTTTT
cdr3_aa: CASSQVIPGQGRCGEKLFF
d_call: TRBD1
clone_size: -
v_call: TRBV14
j_call: TRBJ1-4

cdr3_nt: TGCGCCAGCAGCCAAGTGGGGTCCTCCTACAATGAGCAGTTCTTC
cdr3_aa: CASSQVGSSYNEQFF
d_call: -
clone_size: -
v_call: TRBV4-3
j_call: TRBJ2-1

cdr3_nt: TGTGCCAGCAGCCAAGAGAGAGCAGAAATCACTGAAGCTTTCTTT
cdr3_aa: CASSQERAEITEAFF
d_call: -
clone_size: -
v_call: TRBV4-2
j_call: TRBJ1-1

cdr3_nt: TGTGCCAGCAGCTTGGTCGGGACAGGGTACAATGAGCAGTTCTTC
cdr3_aa: CASSLVGTGYNEQFF
d_call: TRBD1
clone_size: -
v_call: TRBV5-6
j_call: TRBJ2-1

cdr3_nt: TGCGCCAGCAGCTTGGCTAGCGGGGGGGTTTCTGTTGCGCAGTATTTT
cdr3_aa: CASSLASGGVSVAQYF
d_call: TRBD2
clone_size: -
v_call: TRBV5-1
j_call: TRBJ2-3

cdr3_nt: TGTGCCAGTAGTATAACCGTTAGCACAGATACGCAGTATTTT
cdr3_aa: CASSITVSTDTQYF
d_call: -
clone_size: -
v_call: TRBV19
j_call: TRBJ2-3